This record covers a single T cell receptor beta chain. Separate cDNA molecules each had unique molecular identifiers attached to them. Using its own MiXCR run on the 5' RACE reads, TCRdb lists one record per CDR3 protein. The repertoire holds 40,000 to 60,000 distinct CDR3 sequences, with about an eighth as singletons. The sample originates from a study of early T cells in non-severe SARS-CoV-2 infection. Overall study: Unsorted whole blood bulk RNA was sequenced, with unpaired chains.

CDR3 length: 14 residues. Germline V gene sequence: CDR1 SQVTM, CDR2 ANQGSEA. The V gene lost 3 bases and the J gene lost 0 bases, with 12 bases spanning the gap. The chain uses TRBV29-1 and TRBJ2-7; D not resolved. The sequenced sample consisted of whole blood. The TCR was taken from an adult who was a healthcare worker with PCR-confirmed SARS-CoV-2 infection or an uninfected control (not recorded which). The CDR3 DNA reads as TGCAGCGTTGAGATACATTTAAGCTCCTACGAGCAGTACTTC. It encodes CSVEIHLSSYEQYF.